What follows is one T cell receptor beta chain and its context. This entry comes from a study of T-cell reconstitution after alpha-beta-depleted transplantation in children. For TCRbeta, the library was prepared with unique molecular identifiers. TCRdb redid the calling of the PCR reads with MiXCR, one entry per CDR3 protein. The sample records about a million distinct CDR3 sequences, around 30% being singletons. V was pared by 4 bases and J by 3 bases, with 0 bases of the junction left unmatched. This CDR3 is 13 amino acids long. Germline values: CDR1 SGHRS, CDR2 YFSETQ. Sequenced material: PBMCs, mostly from graft donor cells, taken 360 days after TCRalphabeta/CD19-depleted stem cell transplant. The TCR sequence derives from a boy younger than two who had a stem cell transplant for SCID, so the T cells may come from the graft donor. This sequence joins TRBV5-1 and TRBJ2-1, with 8 bases identical to TRBD2. CDR3 loop: CASSAGGYNEQFF. The CDR3 DNA follows: TGCGCCAGCAGCGCGGGGGGCTACAATGAGCAGTTCTTC.